The T cell receptor (beta chain) described here comes from a study of Ad26.COV2.S vaccination and SARS-CoV-2 variants. About the study: A participant enrolled in the COV1001 Ad26.COV2.S trial arm provided the sample. Intramuscular Ad26.COV2.S at 5x10^10 or 1x10^11 viral particles.

Findings and limits, study-wide: In TCR breadth and depth analyses, total T cell responses may have been underestimated. Reported post-vaccination CD8+ and CD4+ T cell responses to spike showed substantial breadth.

Germline V gene lookup returns CDR1 SGHAT and CDR2 FQDESV (reference sequence). The CDR3 covers 13 residues. The junction had 2 bases not matched to a gene; V was cut back by 3 bases and J by 4 bases. This clone is a singleton in its sample. Its antigen is not known. Sequencing was performed with immunoSEQ multiplex PCR; in TCRdb, only in-frame clones are kept and a portion is missing. The profile shows 380,000 or so clones, around four fifths of them singletons. The treatment denotes: 15 to 20 received Ad26.COV2.S at low or high dose, single or two shots; roughly 5 received placebo; per-sample allocation not given. On day 63 after the first injection, vaccine and placebo recipients gave samples.

This sample comprised peripheral blood, obtained in a trial of Ad26.COV2.S vaccine versus placebo. This receptor was taken from a person between 18 and 65 years old who received the Ad26.COV2.S COVID-19 vaccine or a placebo. The chain uses TRBV11-1 and TRBJ2-5; 7 nucleotides match TRBD2. CDR3 nucleotides: TGTGCCAGCAGCTTCAGCGGGATAGAGACCCAGTACTTC. Protein sequence: CASSFSGIETQYF.